The clone carrying this TCR beta chain occurred a few times. This entry is derived from a study of identical twins. A single record per CDR3 protein comes from TCRdb applying MiXCR to the 5' RACE reads. The sample holds roughly 720,000 distinct CDR3 sequences, roughly 20% seen once. These data were likewise used in another study, on T cells expressing NK-cell markers.

The source material was PBMCs. The sequence was collected from a woman aged 18 to 35 in good health.

The CDR3 coding sequence is TGTGCCAGCAGTTTTCACCGACTAGCGGGCACAGATACGCAGTATTTT. The encoded protein is CASSFHRLAGTDTQYF. The chain uses TRBV12-3 or TRBV12-4 and TRBJ2-3, with 9 bases matching TRBD2. Losses at the gene ends were 3 bases for V and 1 base for J; bases not matched to a gene: 5. CDR3 size: 16 residues.